A single sample gave rise to the 29 T cell receptor beta chains below, sequenced in a study of naive and memory T cell subsets. General observations from the study: Naive repertoires, especially CD8, held a few larger clonotypes, possibly memory cells re-expressing CD45RA.

Their recognized antigens are unknown. Both TRBC1 and TRBC2 were covered by a beta constant-region primer of two equimolar oligonucleotides. Ligated cDNA was amplified by four rounds of PCR with nested alpha and beta constant-region primers and SP2. MiXCR, applied by TCRdb to the UMI-ligation and nested PCR reads, yields one record per CDR3 protein. Of 150,000 or so distinct CDR3 sequences in the sample, roughly 23% were seen once. The sample was naive CD4+ T cells from blood. These receptors originate from a human donor in good health.

This clonotype was detected many times. The rearrangement uses TRBV20-1 and TRBJ2-3, with D possibly TRBD2 on 6 matching bases. The CDR3 is 16 residues long. V was cut by 6 bases and J by 0 bases, with 19 bases left in between. CDR1 and CDR2 from the germline V gene are DFQATT and SNEGSKA (reference sequence). CDR3 residues: CSAAELAGRSTDTQYF. The CDR3 DNA sequence: TGCAGTGCCGCTGAACTCGCGGGACGTAGCACAGATACGCAGTATTTT.

The CDR3 loop reads CASSNHRGGTEAFF. In nucleotides, the CDR3 is TGTGCCAGTAGTAACCACAGGGGCGGGACTGAAGCTTTCTTT. The chain is built from TRBV19 and TRBJ1-1; 7 bases map to TRBD1. Germline loops: CDR1 LNHDA, CDR2 SQIVND (reference sequence). V shed 4 bases and J 5 bases; nucleotides not matched to a gene: 7. The CDR3 has 14 residues.

In DNA form, the CDR3 reads TGTGCCAGCAGCTTAGTGGGGATTCCTCAAGAGACCCAGTACTTC. Translated, it gives CASSLVGIPQETQYF. The chain employs TRBV7-6 and TRBJ2-5; no clear D. The CDR3 is made up of 15 amino acids. Germline V gene data show CDR1 as SGHVS and CDR2 as FNYEAQ. V lost 1 base and J 2 bases, leaving 11 bases between the germline ends. Full variable domain (remainder filled in from reference TRBV7-6 and TRBJ2-5): GAGVSQSPRYKVTKRGQDVALRCDPISGHVSLYWYRQALGQGPEFLTYFNYEAQQDKSGLPNDRFSAERPEGSISTLTIQRTEQRDSAMYRCASSLVGIPQETQYFGPGTRLLVL.

This clonotype was recorded a few times. V and J are TRBV29-1 and TRBJ1-2; no firm D call. The germline V gene encodes CDR1 SQVTM and CDR2 ANQGSEA. V gave up 6 bases and J gave up 4 bases, with 15 bases separating them. This CDR3 has 13 residues. The CDR3 nucleotides read TGCAGCGTGGCCGTGGGTACTTCCTATGGCTACACCTTC. Translating gives CSVAVGTSYGYTF.

The V and J genes are TRBV27 and TRBJ1-5, with D possibly being TRBD1 (5 bases). Deletions cut 6 bases from V and 5 bases from J, with 17 bases between. CDR1 is MNHEY and CDR2 is SMNVEV in the germline V gene (reference sequence). The CDR3 contains 15 residues. In nucleotides, the CDR3 is TGTGCCAGCAGCACCTATGGGGGAGGCGATCAGCCCCAGCATTTT. Its protein product is CASSTYGGGDQPQHF.

This clonotype was seen repeatedly, ten times or more. The genes are TRBV20-1 and TRBJ2-7, with D tentatively TRBD2 (5 bases). Per germline, CDR1 DFQATT and CDR2 SNEGSKA (reference sequence). The CDR3 runs 15 residues. Trimming shortened V by 1 base and J by 0 bases, and 13 bases separated the two germline ends. The CDR3 nucleotides are TGCAGTGCTAGAGCGTGGAGGATACGCTCCTACGAGCAGTACTTC. Translation gives CSARAWRIRSYEQYF.

A few counts support this clonotype. The CDR3 region is CASSPSGAPYNEQFF. The CDR3 DNA sequence: TGTGCCAGCAGCCCATCAGGGGCACCCTACAATGAGCAGTTCTTC. The rearrangement joins TRBV7-2 to TRBJ2-1; D is possibly TRBD1 (6 bases). The CDR3 contains 15 residues. The germline V gene encodes CDR1 SGHTA and CDR2 FQGNSA. V dropped 5 bases and J dropped 2 bases, with 13 bases sitting between them.

This clonotype was seen a few times. The chain is built from TRBV27 and TRBJ2-7; D is ambiguous. Trimming removed 7 bases from V and 3 bases from J, with 16 bases in between. Germline V gives CDR1 MNHEY, CDR2 SMNVEV (reference sequence). CDR3 length: 14 residues. DNA for the CDR3: TGTGCCAGCACCCCTCGACTGGGATTCTACGAGCAGTACTTC. It yields the protein CASTPRLGFYEQYF.

This clonotype has just a few counts. V is TRBV12-3 or TRBV12-4 and J is TRBJ2-7; D might be TRBD2 (6 bases). Trimming took 3 bases from V and 6 from J, leaving 18 bases between them. This CDR3 is 15 amino acids long. In DNA, the CDR3 is TGTGCCAGCAGTTTTTCCCCCCACACTAGCTCCGAGCAGTACTTC. Its protein is CASSFSPHTSSEQYF.

This clonotype was detected only a few times. The CDR3 DNA follows: TGTGCCAGCAGCTTAGCGGGAGGCACCTCCTACAATGAGCAGTTCTTC. Its translation is CASSLAGGTSYNEQFF. The rearrangement uses TRBV9 and TRBJ2-1; 10 nucleotides align to TRBD2. The CDR3 length is 16 residues. The germline gives CDR1 SGDLS, CDR2 YYNGEE. Losses at the gene ends were 4 bases for V and 0 bases for J; bases not matched to a gene: 4.

This clonotype was seen more than once but under ten times. J is TRBJ2-6 and V is TRBV18, with unresolved D. Trimming shortened V by 0 bases and J by 3 bases, and 3 bases separated the two germline ends. The CDR3 runs 14 residues. The germline CDR1 and CDR2 sequences are KGHSH and LQKENI. The CDR3 protein is CASSPPGGANVLTF. CDR3 bases: TGTGCCAGCTCACCACCCGGTGGGGCCAACGTCCTGACTTTC.

The chain links TRBV18 to TRBJ2-2; TRBD1 is a possible D gene (5 bases). The germline V and J ends were trimmed by 3 bases and 5 bases, with 16 bases remaining between them. The CDR3 runs 16 residues. Germline V gives CDR1 KGHSH, CDR2 LQKENI. The CDR3 sequence is CASSPPQGLMTGELFF. DNA of the CDR3: TGTGCCAGCTCACCTCCTCAGGGATTGATGACCGGGGAGCTGTTTTTT.

This clonotype has a count of ten or more. The rearrangement joins TRBV6-6 to TRBJ2-3, with TRBD2 matching over 9 bases. This CDR3 region has 15 residues. Trimming took 5 bases from V and 2 from J; bases not matched to a gene: 5. From germline, CDR1 is MNHNY and CDR2 SVGAGI (reference sequence). CDR3 sequence reads: CASSTSGLATDTQYF. The CDR3 DNA is TGTGCCAGCAGTACCTCGGGACTAGCCACAGATACGCAGTATTTT.

This clonotype was counted a few times. The chain links TRBV5-6 to TRBJ1-1; maybe TRBD1 (5 bases). Trimming removed 5 bases from V and 1 base from J, with 12 bases in between. The CDR3 has 14 amino acids. The germline gives CDR1 SGHDT, CDR2 YYEEEE. CDR3 in amino acids: CASRSRGKNTEAFF. The CDR3 DNA reads TGTGCCAGCAGATCTCGGGGGAAGAACACTGAAGCTTTCTTT.

V gene TRBV18 combines with J gene TRBJ1-1; no clear D. This CDR3 spans 12 amino acids. Germline CDR1 KGHSH, CDR2 LQKENI. Trimming pared 1 base from V and 5 bases from J, leaving 5 bases between. CDR3 in amino acids: CASSPQETEAFF. CDR3 in DNA: TGTGCCAGCTCACCACAGGAGACTGAAGCTTTCTTT. The full variable domain, rest sourced from reference TRBV18 and TRBJ1-1, is NAGVMQNPRHLVRRRGQEARLRCSPMKGHSHVYWYRQLPEEGLKFMVYLQKENIIDESGMPKERFSAEFPKEGPSILRIQQVVRGDSAAYFCASSPQETEAFFGQGTRLTVV.

This clonotype was seen many times. The V and J genes are TRBV29-1 and TRBJ1-2; 7 bases match TRBD1. Unmatched junction bases numbered 16, after V lost 6 bases and J lost 6 bases. This CDR3 comprises 15 residues. Per germline, CDR1 SQVTM and CDR2 ANQGSEA. CDR3 protein: CSVPTRGQWSHGYTF. In DNA, the CDR3 is TGCAGCGTCCCCACTCGGGGACAGTGGTCTCATGGCTACACCTTC.

The table lists this clonotype with a few counts. The V and J genes are TRBV6-5 and TRBJ1-1; D possibly corresponds to TRBD1 (6 bases). Trimming stripped 8 bases from V and 5 bases from J, with 12 bases between. Germline V CDR1 and CDR2: MNHEY, SVGAGI. This CDR3 has 12 amino acids. The CDR3 nucleotides read TGTGCCAGCTACAGGGTCGGTACTGAAGCTTTCTTT. Amino acid sequence: CASYRVGTEAFF.

This clonotype has at least ten counts. J is TRBJ2-1 and V is TRBV29-1, with 10 bases fitting TRBD1. The germline CDR1 and CDR2 sequences are SQVTM and ANQGSEA. The V segment lost 4 bases and the J segment 7 bases; nucleotides outside the gene matches: 7. The CDR3 spans 14 residues. CDR3 region: CSVGDRGPWNEQFF. The CDR3 DNA is TGCAGCGTTGGGGACAGGGGCCCTTGGAATGAGCAGTTCTTC.

V and J are TRBV5-1 and TRBJ2-5; D unclear. Germline V gives CDR1 SGHRS, CDR2 YFSETQ. The CDR3 loop spans 12 amino acids. Trimming pared 2 bases from V and 3 bases from J, leaving 5 bases between. The CDR3 sequence is CASSLGKETQYF. The CDR3 bases are TGCGCCAGCAGCTTAGGGAAAGAGACCCAGTACTTC.

Many counts were recorded for this clonotype. V usage is TRBV6-2 or TRBV6-3 and J usage is TRBJ2-1; 8 bases fit TRBD2. Looked up from germline, CDR1 is MNHEY and CDR2 is SVGEGT. Trimming took 6 bases from V and 7 from J; bases not matched to a gene: 2. The CDR3 sequence is 12 residues long. CDR3 DNA sequence: TGTGCCAGCAGAGGGACTAGTAATGAGCAGTTCTTC. Translating gives CASRGTSNEQFF.

The genes are TRBV10-3 and TRBJ2-3; D is unresolved. This CDR3 comprises 12 residues. Germline assignment: CDR1 ENHRY and CDR2 SYGVKD. The ends were cut back, 3 bases at V and 4 bases at J, with 5 bases in the middle. CDR3 nucleotides: TGTGCCATCAGTGAAGTCCCAGATACGCAGTATTTT. Translating gives CAISEVPDTQYF.

This clonotype was observed a handful of times. The CDR3 DNA sequence: TGTGCCAGCAGCCAAGATTTGGGGAAGCAGTACTTC. Translation gives CASSQDLGKQYF. The chain employs TRBV3-1 and TRBJ2-7; D is unresolved. V was pared by 0 bases and J by 8 bases, with 8 bases between. This CDR3 spans 12 amino acids. The germline gives CDR1 LGHDT, CDR2 YNNKEL (reference sequence).

This clonotype was seen a handful of times. The genes are TRBV27 and TRBJ2-1; TRBD1 might be the D (5 bases). V dropped 4 bases and J dropped 8 bases, with 18 bases sitting between them. Germline lookup yields CDR1 MNHEY and CDR2 SMNVEV (reference sequence). The CDR3 length is 15 residues. This chain's CDR3 is CASSSHRTQGHEQFF. CDR3 nucleotide sequence: TGTGCCAGCAGTTCCCACCGCACTCAGGGTCATGAGCAGTTCTTC.

This clonotype appeared a few times. The CDR3 DNA reads as TGTGCCAGCTCACAAACCTCGACAGGGCCTCATCGGCCCCAGCATTTT. Protein product: CASSQTSTGPHRPQHF. The chain recombines TRBV18 with TRBJ1-5; 7 bases fit TRBD1. Germline V gives CDR1 KGHSH, CDR2 LQKENI. CDR3 length: 16 amino acids. Trimming took 4 bases from V and 9 from J; bases not matched to a gene: 15.

J is TRBJ2-2 and V is TRBV5-1; 8 nucleotides align to TRBD2. In germline, CDR1 is SGHRS, CDR2 YFSETQ. The J segment lost 0 bases and the V segment lost 1 base, leaving 2 bases of the junction unmatched. CDR3 length: 16 amino acids. The DNA of the CDR3 is TGCGCCAGCAGCTTGACTAGCGGCTCGAACACCGGGGAGCTGTTTTTT. It yields the protein CASSLTSGSNTGELFF.

This clonotype showed up many times. This sequence joins TRBV7-3 and TRBJ2-7, with 8 bases matching TRBD2. Germline assignment: CDR1 SGHTA and CDR2 FQGTGA. Trimming removed 2 bases from V and 7 bases from J; junction bases left unmatched: 13. This CDR3 is built from 16 residues. For the CDR3, the DNA is TGTGCCAGCAGCTTAGATCGTGCGGGAGGTATCGCGGAGCAGTACTTC. It specifies CASSLDRAGGIAEQYF.

The rearrangement joins TRBV6-2 or TRBV6-3 to TRBJ2-7; D is ambiguous. V was pared by 7 bases and J by 3 bases, with 19 bases between. Germline CDR1 reads MNHEY; CDR2 reads SVGEGT. The CDR3 has 15 residues. The CDR3 region is CASIKTALSLYEQYF. The CDR3 DNA sequence: TGTGCCAGCATCAAGACTGCACTCTCACTCTACGAGCAGTACTTC.

This clonotype was picked up many times. The chain carries TRBV20-1 and TRBJ2-1, with TRBD2 matching 11 bases. Germline-derived CDR1 and CDR2 are DFQATT and SNEGSKA (reference sequence). Germline trimming cut 4 bases from V and 7 bases from J; bases unmatched to any gene: 9. The CDR3 has 15 residues. The CDR3 coding sequence is TGCAGTGCTACGTTGGGACTAGCGGTGAAGAATGAGCAGTTCTTC. Its protein is CSATLGLAVKNEQFF.

This clonotype appeared a few times. The V and J genes are TRBV7-9 and TRBJ1-1; D call uncertain. Germline V gives CDR1 SEHNR, CDR2 FQNEAQ (reference sequence). The CDR3 sequence is 15 residues long. V dropped 3 bases and J dropped 1 base, with 12 bases sitting between them. CDR3 nucleotide sequence: TGTGCCAGCAGCTTCGGCAACAGACAGAACACTGAAGCTTTCTTT. Translated: CASSFGNRQNTEAFF.